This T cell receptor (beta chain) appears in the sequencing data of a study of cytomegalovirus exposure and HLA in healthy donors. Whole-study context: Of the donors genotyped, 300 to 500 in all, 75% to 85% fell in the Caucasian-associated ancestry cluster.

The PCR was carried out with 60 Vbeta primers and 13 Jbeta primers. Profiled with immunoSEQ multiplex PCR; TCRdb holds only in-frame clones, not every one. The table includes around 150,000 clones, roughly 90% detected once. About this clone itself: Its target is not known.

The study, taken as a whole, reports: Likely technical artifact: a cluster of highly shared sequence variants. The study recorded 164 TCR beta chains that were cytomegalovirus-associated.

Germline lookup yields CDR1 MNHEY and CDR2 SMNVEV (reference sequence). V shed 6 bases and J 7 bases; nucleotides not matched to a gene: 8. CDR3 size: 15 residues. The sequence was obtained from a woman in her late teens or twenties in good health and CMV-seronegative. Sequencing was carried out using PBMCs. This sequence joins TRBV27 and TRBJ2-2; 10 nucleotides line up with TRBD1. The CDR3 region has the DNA TGTGCCAGCAGACCGGGGACAGGGGATATCGGGGAGCTGTTTTTT. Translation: CASRPGTGDIGELFF.